The 29 T cell receptor beta chains below all came from one sample that was sequenced in a study of cytomegalovirus exposure and HLA in healthy donors. TCRdb's table, derived via immunoSEQ multiplex PCR, lists solely in-frame clones and lacks some. The sample has approximately 160,000 clones, approximately 89% seen once. The source material was PBMCs. The receptors were sampled from a man aged 18 to 29 in good health and CMV-seropositive.

The genes are TRBV11-3 and TRBJ2-2; no definite D call. The CDR3 is made up of 13 amino acids. The V gene lost 1 base and the J gene lost 7 bases, with 7 bases spanning the gap. Germline CDR1 SGHNT, CDR2 YENEEA. The chain's CDR3 is CASSLVGFGELFF. In DNA form, the CDR3 reads TGTGCCAGCAGCTTAGTGGGCTTCGGGGAGCTGTTTTTT.

This clone has only one observation. CDR3 bases: TGTGCCAGCAGCTTTTACGGGTCTAGCTCCTACGAGCAGTACTTC. Protein product: CASSFYGSSSYEQYF. This chain uses TRBV13 with TRBJ2-7; D gene unclear. Germline CDR1 reads PRHDT; CDR2 reads FYEKMQ (reference sequence). The CDR3 contains 15 residues. V lost 3 bases and J lost 0, with 12 bases in between.

This chain connects TRBV14 to TRBJ1-2; 8 bases map to TRBD1. The CDR3 is 13 amino acids. Germline trimming cut 3 bases from V and 4 bases from J; bases unmatched to any gene: 1. Germline CDR1 SGHDN, CDR2 FVKESK. CDR3 sequence (DNA): TGTGCCAGCAGCCAGGGACAGGCCTATGGCTACACCTTC. The encoded protein is CASSQGQAYGYTF.

There are a few counts of this clone. The CDR3 sequence: CASSPTGGSLDFANTGELFF. CDR3 nucleotides: TGCGCCAGCAGCCCTACAGGGGGGAGCTTGGACTTTGCGAACACCGGGGAGCTGTTTTTT. The chain uses TRBV4-1 and TRBJ2-2; TRBD1 aligns across 8 bases. The germline V gene has CDR1 MGHRA and CDR2 YSYEKL. J gave up 0 bases and V 4 bases, and 16 bases lay outside the gene matches. This CDR3 is built from 20 residues.

DNA for the CDR3: TGTGCCAGCAGTTGGACAGGGGGCGCGGGTCAGCCCCAGCATTTT. Translated, it gives CASSWTGGAGQPQHF. The chain links TRBV28 to TRBJ1-5; TRBD1 matches at 11 bases. V gave up 4 bases and J gave up 6 bases; unmatched junction bases: 5. CDR1 MDHEN and CDR2 SYDVKM come from the germline V gene. The CDR3 runs to 15 residues.

V is TRBV2 and J is TRBJ1-5; 9 bases match TRBD1. CDR3 length equals 15 residues. After removal of 1 base from V and 4 bases from J, the junction contained 2 bases not matched to a gene. Germline V gene lookup returns CDR1 SNHLY and CDR2 FYNNEI. Here the CDR3 reads CASSEEGTGNQPQHF. DNA for the CDR3: TGTGCCAGCAGTGAAGAGGGGACAGGGAATCAGCCCCAGCATTTT.

This sequence joins TRBV10-3 and TRBJ1-2; D is uncertain. Germline values: CDR1 ENHRY, CDR2 SYGVKD. Trimming cost V 0 bases and J 1 base, with 12 bases left between them. This CDR3 is built from 16 residues. CDR3 nucleotides: TGTGCCATCAGTGAGTCGTTAGTACAGATTAACTATGGCTACACCTTC. It yields the protein CAISESLVQINYGYTF.

This rearrangement joins TRBV5-6 to TRBJ2-3; a possible D gene is TRBD2 (6 bases). The CDR3 covers 14 residues. V was shortened by 6 bases and J by 3 bases, with 14 bases between the two germline ends. The germline CDR1 and CDR2 sequences are SGHDT and YYEEEE. This chain's CDR3 is CASTAGITTDTQYF. The DNA of the CDR3 is TGTGCCAGCACGGCGGGAATAACGACAGATACGCAGTATTTT.

The chain couples TRBV7-9 to TRBJ2-1; 7 nucleotides agree with TRBD1. This CDR3 contains 18 residues. With V trimmed by 2 bases and J by 5 bases, 15 bases remained unmatched. Germline V gives CDR1 SEHNR, CDR2 FQNEAQ (reference sequence). The CDR3 reads CASSLLTGTEYLDNEQFF. As DNA, the CDR3 is TGTGCCAGCAGCTTATTGACCGGGACAGAATATTTGGACAATGAGCAGTTCTTC.

This chain uses TRBV5-4 with TRBJ2-7; 13 bases are shared with TRBD2. Trimming at V came to 7 bases and at J to 3 bases, leaving 7 bases not matched to a gene. The CDR3 sequence is 15 residues long. The germline CDR1 and CDR2 sequences are SGHNT and YYREEE (reference sequence). In nucleotides, the CDR3 is TGTGCCAGCGGACGACTAGCGGGAGGTCACTACGAGCAGTACTTC. The encoded protein is CASGRLAGGHYEQYF. Complete variable domain (other parts from reference TRBV5-4 and TRBJ2-7): ETGVTQSPTHLIKTRGQQVTLRCSSQSGHNTVSWYQQALGQGPQFIFQYYREEENGRGNFPPRFSGLQFPNYSSELNVNALELDDSALYLCASGRLAGGHYEQYFGPGTRLTVT.

Concerning this clone: A read error may account for a junction end that differs from germline. The V call is TRBV15, the J call TRBJ2-7; D is possibly TRBD2 (6 bases). The CDR3 has 13 amino acids. Germline CDR1 reads LNHNV; CDR2 reads YYDKDF (reference sequence). The CDR3 DNA follows: TGTGCCATCAGCCGGGACTCCTACTACGAGCAGTACTTC. Encoded protein: CAISRDSYYEQYF.

The V gene is TRBV6-5, the J gene TRBJ2-1, with 10 positions matching TRBD2. Germline loops: CDR1 MNHEY, CDR2 SVGAGI. This CDR3 region has 16 residues. The trim removed 4 bases at V and 6 bases at J, leaving 9 bases unmatched. CDR3 sequence: CASSSGRLAGVNEQFF. The CDR3 bases are TGTGCCAGCAGTTCAGGAAGGCTAGCGGGAGTCAATGAGCAGTTCTTC.

DNA of the CDR3: TGCGCCAGCAGCTTGCCAGGTGATGAAAAACTGTTTTTT. Translating gives CASSLPGDEKLFF. The chain carries TRBV5-1 and TRBJ1-4, with unresolved D. The CDR3 runs 13 residues. Trimming took 1 base from V and 6 from J, leaving 7 bases between them. The germline CDR1 and CDR2 sequences are SGHRS and YFSETQ.

This chain connects TRBV5-1 to TRBJ2-1, with D possibly being TRBD1 (6 bases). Per germline, CDR1 SGHRS and CDR2 YFSETQ. Trimming shortened V by 4 bases and J by 7 bases, and 15 bases separated the two germline ends. This CDR3 has 14 residues. CDR3 nucleotide sequence: TGCGCCAGCAGCCCTGACAGGAAAGGGAATGAGCAGTTCTTC. Residues: CASSPDRKGNEQFF. The full variable domain, its missing parts supplied by reference TRBV5-1 and TRBJ2-1, is KAGVTQTPRYLIKTRGQQVTLSCSPISGHRSVSWYQQTPGQGLQFLFEYFSETQRNKGNFPGRFSGRQFSNSRSEMNVSTLELGDSALYLCASSPDRKGNEQFFGPGTRLTVL.

The V gene is TRBV7-3, the J gene TRBJ2-3, with no clear D. Trimming shortened V by 3 bases and J by 2 bases, and 6 bases separated the two germline ends. Germline CDR1 reads SGHTA; CDR2 reads FQGTGA. The CDR3 length is 13 residues. CDR3 protein: CASSFVLTDTQYF. The CDR3 nucleotides are TGTGCCAGCAGCTTTGTACTCACAGATACGCAGTATTTT.

The J gene is TRBJ2-1, the V gene TRBV19, with 8 nucleotides matching TRBD2. The V segment lost 8 bases and the J segment 0 bases; nucleotides outside the gene matches: 9. Germline CDR1 and CDR2: LNHDA and SQIVND (reference sequence). The CDR3 length is 16 residues. This CDR3 reads CASSLTSGGSYNEQFF. The CDR3 coding sequence is TGTGCCAGTTCCCTAACTAGCGGAGGCTCCTACAATGAGCAGTTCTTC.

V usage is TRBV28 and J usage is TRBJ1-2; 11 bases agree with TRBD1. J was trimmed by 4 bases and V by 6 bases; bases with no gene match: 10. The CDR3 has 16 amino acids. From germline, CDR1 is MDHEN and CDR2 SYDVKM. The DNA for the CDR3 is TGTGCCAGCAGATCAGGACAGGGGGCGGGTGGCTATGGCTACACCTTC. The encoded protein is CASRSGQGAGGYGYTF.

The rearrangement uses TRBV5-1 and TRBJ1-3; D perhaps matches TRBD1 (5 bases). In germline, CDR1 is SGHRS, CDR2 YFSETQ. With 0 bases removed from V and 0 bases from J, the gap between germline ends came to 10 bases. The CDR3 consists of 16 residues. The CDR3 loop reads CASSLAPGSSGNTIYF. CDR3 DNA: TGCGCCAGCAGCTTGGCCCCAGGGTCCTCTGGAAACACCATATATTTT.

The rearrangement joins TRBV6-5 to TRBJ1-4, with no clear D. Germline V gene lookup returns CDR1 MNHEY and CDR2 SVGAGI. Trimming left V 6 bases short and J 12 bases short, with 17 bases between. The CDR3 contains 13 residues. CDR3 nucleotides: TGTGCCAGCAGCGGCCCCGGAGATTCCGAACTGTTTTTT. This gives the protein CASSGPGDSELFF.

The chain is built from TRBV2 and TRBJ2-2; 7 bases are shared with TRBD2. Germline V lookup: CDR1 SNHLY, CDR2 FYNNEI. Losses at the gene ends were 3 bases for V and 7 bases for J; bases not matched to a gene: 8. The CDR3 consists of 15 residues. This CDR3 reads CASSEEWSGNGELFF. In nucleotides, the CDR3 is TGTGCCAGCAGTGAGGAATGGAGCGGGAACGGGGAGCTGTTTTTT.

The rearrangement uses TRBV5-5 and TRBJ1-4, with D perhaps matching TRBD1 (5 bases). Germline assignment: CDR1 SGHKS and CDR2 YYEKEE (reference sequence). This CDR3 spans 15 amino acids. Trimming pared 0 bases from V and 3 bases from J, leaving 9 bases between. DNA of the CDR3: TGTGCCAGCAGCTTGGTCGGGGGATCTAATGAAAAACTGTTTTTT. This codes for CASSLVGGSNEKLFF.

The rearrangement uses TRBV19 and TRBJ2-7, with 9 bases that match TRBD1. Per germline, CDR1 LNHDA and CDR2 SQIVND (reference sequence). Unmatched junction bases numbered 19, after V lost 9 bases and J lost 7 bases. The CDR3 has 16 residues. CDR3 amino acids: CARTPPGTGSLLEQYF. The CDR3 nucleotides are TGTGCCAGGACCCCCCCGGGGACAGGGTCCCTCTTGGAGCAGTACTTC.

This chain joins TRBV9 and TRBJ1-2; D is uncertain. Between the trimmed V and J ends, which lost 3 bases and 8 bases, there was a span of 11 bases. Germline assignment: CDR1 SGDLS and CDR2 YYNGEE. The CDR3 runs 12 residues. CDR3 protein: CASSGSREGYTF. The CDR3 DNA sequence: TGTGCCAGCAGCGGGTCCCGGGAGGGCTACACCTTC.

The rearrangement joins TRBV2 to TRBJ2-3, with 7 bases aligning to TRBD2. There are 14 residues in the CDR3. V trimming: 6 bases; J trimming: 2 bases; junction bases outside the gene matches: 5. CDR1 and CDR2 (germline): SNHLY, FYNNEI. CDR3 in DNA: TGTGCCAGCAGGGGACTAAGGGACACAGATACGCAGTATTTT. This gives the protein CASRGLRDTDTQYF.

The sample holds one count of this clone. The chain recombines TRBV30 with TRBJ2-5; D might be TRBD2 (5 bases). Trimming took off 2 bases at V and 4 bases at J, with 11 bases between the two ends. The CDR3 is 13 residues long. CDR1 is GTSNPN and CDR2 is SVGIG in the germline V gene (reference sequence). DNA of the CDR3: TGTGCCTGGAGTTATGGGAGCGGAGAGACCCAGTACTTC. Its translation: CAWSYGSGETQYF.

The sample holds one count of this clone. The chain uses TRBV7-9 and TRBJ1-2; TRBD1 matches at 9 bases. Germline lookup yields CDR1 SEHNR and CDR2 FQNEAQ (reference sequence). The CDR3 sequence is 16 residues long. Trimming cost V 5 bases and J 4 bases; bases outside gene matches: 11. The CDR3 DNA is TGTGCCAGCAGCACACAGGGGGCAAGTTTGAGCTATGGCTACACCTTC. It translates to CASSTQGASLSYGYTF. Variable domain in full (rest from reference TRBV7-9 and TRBJ1-2): DTGVSQNPRHKITKRGQNVTFRCDPISEHNRLYWYRQTLGQGPEFLTYFQNEAQLEKSRLLSDRFSAERPKGSFSTLEIQRTEQGDSAMYLCASSTQGASLSYGYTFGSGTRLTVV.

The chain recombines TRBV5-1 with TRBJ2-7; 16 bases line up with TRBD2. Germline V lookup: CDR1 SGHRS, CDR2 YFSETQ. The CDR3 runs 20 residues. The V gene end was trimmed by 0 bases and the J gene end by 6 bases; junction bases not matched to a gene: 15. CDR3 in amino acids: CASSLAYSPGLAGGTFEQYF. In nucleotides, the CDR3 is TGCGCCAGCAGCTTGGCCTATTCGCCGGGACTAGCGGGAGGGACATTCGAGCAGTACTTC. Drawing the rest from reference TRBV5-1 and TRBJ2-7, the complete variable domain is KAGVTQTPRYLIKTRGQQVTLSCSPISGHRSVSWYQQTPGQGLQFLFEYFSETQRNKGNFPGRFSGRQFSNSRSEMNVSTLELGDSALYLCASSLAYSPGLAGGTFEQYFGPGTRLTVT.

The chain joins TRBV4-1 to TRBJ1-4; weak D call: TRBD1 (6 bases). V lost 1 base, J lost 2 bases, and 8 bases lay in between. CDR1 is MGHRA, CDR2 YSYEKL, per germline. The length of the CDR3 is 15 residues. The CDR3 loop is CASSQVGQTNEKLFF. CDR3 sequence (DNA): TGCGCCAGCAGCCAAGTCGGACAGACTAATGAAAAACTGTTTTTT.

The V and J genes are TRBV7-2 and TRBJ2-1, with 13 positions matching TRBD2. The CDR3 is 15 residues long. Germline CDR1 and CDR2: SGHTA and FQGNSA. The J segment lost 5 bases and the V segment lost 7 bases, leaving 5 bases of the junction unmatched. Here the CDR3 DNA reads TGTGCCAGCACCCCGGGACTAGCGGGACACAATGAGCAGTTCTTC. Its translation is CASTPGLAGHNEQFF.